This T cell receptor beta chain stems from a study of T-cell reconstitution after alpha-beta-depleted transplantation in children. Germline CDR1 reads SQVTM; CDR2 reads ANQGSEA. This CDR3 is built from 13 residues. Trimming pared 4 bases from V and 5 bases from J, leaving 12 bases between. For TCRbeta, the library was prepared with unique molecular identifiers. TCRdb called the PCR reads again in MiXCR, with one record for every CDR3 protein. The profile shows 450,000 to 600,000 distinct CDR3 sequences, approximately 29% of them singletons. The TCR comes from a human donor who donated a stem cell graft to a child with aplastic anemia. The chain employs TRBV29-1 and TRBJ2-1; a weak D match, TRBD2 (6 bases). Sequencing was performed on PBMCs from the stem cell graft donor, taken from the stem cell graft. The CDR3 sequence is CSVGGLLDNEQFF. The DNA for the CDR3 is TGCAGCGTTGGGGGACTCCTCGACAATGAGCAGTTCTTC.